One sample yielded the 8 T cell receptor beta chains listed below, sequenced in a study of shared clonotypes between healthy human individuals (TCRdb year 2020). The library came from the immunoSEQ multiplex PCR assay. The table was pulled from immuneACCESS by TCRdb, which kept in-frame rearrangements only. Such tables lose some clones; where checked, under half of the loss comes from unresolved V genes, and the rest has no known cause. This sample has roughly 700,000 clones in its table, and around 74% of those were observed once. 1.7% of the sample belongs to the ten largest clones. Material for sequencing was memory CD4+ T cells sorted from blood. The sample's cell subset or site label, decoded: CD45RA-negative fraction. These receptors all come from a woman in her 30s in good health.

This sequence joins TRBV6-4 and TRBJ2-2; 7 positions match TRBD1. The CDR3 runs to 15 residues. Germline CDR1 is MRHNA and CDR2 is SNTAGT. With 2 bases clipped from V and 8 bases from J, the junction kept 8 bases outside the gene matches. The CDR3 sequence is CASSDPGQDGGELFF. CDR3 nucleotides: TGTGCCAGCAGTGACCCCGGACAGGACGGGGGGGAGCTGTTTTTT.

The chain employs TRBV6-6 and TRBJ1-1; no reliable D call. The germline V gene encodes CDR1 MNHNY and CDR2 SVGAGI (reference sequence). Trimming removed 5 bases at V and 6 bases at J, with 16 bases between. The CDR3 is made up of 14 amino acids. DNA of the CDR3: TGTGCCAGCAGTCACGACATCGGGTACGCTGAAGCTTTCTTT. Encoded protein: CASSHDIGYAEAFF.

This clone was counted a few times. CDR3 DNA: TGTGCCAGCAGCTTAGCGTGGGTTGGCGGGGAGCTGTTTTTT. It translates to CASSLAWVGGELFF. The rearrangement uses TRBV11-2 and TRBJ2-2; D gene uncertain. The germline V and J ends were trimmed by 1 base and 7 bases, with 10 bases remaining between them. The CDR3 is made up of 14 amino acids. Germline V gene sequence: CDR1 SGHAT, CDR2 FQNNGV.

This chain uses TRBV7-8 with TRBJ2-3; possible D gene TRBD1, 5 bases. Germline V lookup: CDR1 SGHVS, CDR2 FQNEAQ. This CDR3 has 13 amino acids. The V gene lost 5 bases and the J gene lost 4 bases, with 10 bases spanning the gap. The CDR3: CASSMDTPDTQYF. As DNA, the CDR3 is TGTGCCAGCAGCATGGACACCCCAGATACGCAGTATTTT.

The V and J genes are TRBV2 and TRBJ1-1; D uncertain. CDR3 length: 14 amino acids. The germline V gene has CDR1 SNHLY and CDR2 FYNNEI. V gave up 3 bases and J gave up 0 bases, with 8 bases separating them. CDR3 protein: CASSDERLNTEAFF. The CDR3 DNA reads TGTGCCAGCAGTGACGAACGTCTGAACACTGAAGCTTTCTTT.

This clone was detected many times. The J gene is TRBJ2-3, the V gene TRBV6-1, with 11 bases lining up with TRBD2. J was trimmed by 2 bases and V by 5 bases; bases with no gene match: 3. CDR3 size: 15 residues. Germline CDR1 MNHNS, CDR2 SASEGT. CDR3 protein: CASSLLAGDTDTQYF. The DNA of the CDR3 is TGTGCCAGCAGTCTACTAGCGGGAGACACAGATACGCAGTATTTT.

This clone was detected only a few times. The genes are TRBV28 and TRBJ2-7; D perhaps matches TRBD1 (6 bases). Per the germline V gene, CDR1 is MDHEN and CDR2 is SYDVKM. The length of the CDR3 is 14 residues. Trimming cost V 5 bases and J 3 bases, with 14 bases left between them. The CDR3: CASSLGALGYEQYF. The CDR3 DNA follows: TGTGCCAGCAGTCTGGGGGCGTTGGGCTACGAGCAGTACTTC.

Only one count was recorded for this clone. CDR3 loop: CASSLLGVRGYTF. CDR3 DNA sequence: TGCGCCAGCAGCTTGTTGGGGGTTCGTGGCTACACCTTC. The gene calls are TRBV5-1 and TRBJ1-2; tentatively, D is TRBD1 (5 bases). CDR3 length: 13 amino acids. Germline CDR1 SGHRS, CDR2 YFSETQ. With 1 base removed from V and 7 bases from J, the gap between germline ends came to 11 bases. The variable domain in full, with the rest retrieved from reference TRBV5-1 and TRBJ1-2, is KAGVTQTPRYLIKTRGQQVTLSCSPISGHRSVSWYQQTPGQGLQFLFEYFSETQRNKGNFPGRFSGRQFSNSRSEMNVSTLELGDSALYLCASSLLGVRGYTFGSGTRLTVV.